The T cell receptor beta chain under discussion was sequenced for a study of T-cell reconstitution after alpha-beta-depleted transplantation in children (dated by TCRdb to between 2015 and 2016). In terms of the full investigation: The study quantitatively tracked T-cell immune reconstitution after TCRalphabeta/CD19-depleted allogeneic hematopoietic cell transplantation in children using TCR repertoire profiling. The study at large found these results: About two months after transplant, the apparently early recovery of alphabetaT-cell counts reportedly depended on just several hundred clones that had expanded rapidly and came from non-depleted graft cells. In some patients, high TCRbeta diversity at day 60 was attributed to recipient T cells and intrathymic progenitors that had survived conditioning. The frequencies of hyperexpanded clones fell over the following months, and after one year, T-cell counts and TCRbeta diversity were mostly attributed to newly produced T cells.

Of note for this clonotype: There is no known antigen for this receptor. Per-base qualities were not stored, and no clone one base away is much larger.

What this sample's treatment or condition label stands for: allogeneic hematopoietic cell transplantation with graft depleted of TCRalphabeta T cells and CD19 B cells. The transplant recipients were children given TCRalphabeta/CD19-depleted allogeneic hematopoietic cell grafts. The library was prepared using PCR. Sequencing was carried out with an Illumina HiSeq 2500. To normalize quantification of the TCRbeta repertoire, the TCR libraries were built with molecular barcoding that relied on unique molecular identifiers. The public reads were reprocessed in TCRdb via fastp at Q25 and MiXCR, keeping in-frame beta chains. Under each unique CDR3 protein, matching rows form one entry showing the most common genes and DNA. This sample lists fewer than 550,000 distinct CDR3 sequences; about an eighth were detected once. The ten largest clones add up to 12% to 15% of the sample. The sample here was PBMCs, mostly from graft donor cells, taken 180 days after TCRalphabeta/CD19-depleted stem cell transplant. This receptor was taken from a female patient between 2 and 15 years old who had a stem cell transplant for aplastic anemia, so the T cells may come from the graft donor.

This receptor carries the CDR3 CASSLRLAGDSDHFLSSYNEQFF. The nucleotide sequence reads TGTGCCAGCAGCTTAAGGCTAGCGGGAGATTCCGATCATTTCCTAAGCTCCTACAATGAGCAGTTCTTC. The chain was built from TRBV7-3 and TRBJ2-1, and TRBD2 matches 10 of the central bases. After removal of 1 base from V and 0 bases from J, the junction retains 21 bases not matched to a gene. The germline V gene supplies CDR1 SGHTA and CDR2 FQGTGA. The CDR3 measures 23 amino acids from cysteine to phenylalanine. CDR3 DNA is the only sequence kept; it has 69 bases, read in frame from the first base.